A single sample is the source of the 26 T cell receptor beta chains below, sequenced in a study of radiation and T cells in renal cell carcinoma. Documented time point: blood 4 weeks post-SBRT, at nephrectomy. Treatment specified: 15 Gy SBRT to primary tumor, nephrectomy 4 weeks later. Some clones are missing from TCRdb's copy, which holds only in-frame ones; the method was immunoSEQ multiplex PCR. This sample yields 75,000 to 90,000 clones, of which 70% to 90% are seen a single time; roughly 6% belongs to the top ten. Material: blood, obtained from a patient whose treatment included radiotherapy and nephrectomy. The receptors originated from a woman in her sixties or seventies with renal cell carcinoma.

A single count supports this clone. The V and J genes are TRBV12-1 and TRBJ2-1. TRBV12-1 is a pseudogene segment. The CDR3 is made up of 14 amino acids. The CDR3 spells CASSPGQSYNEQFF. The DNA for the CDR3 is TGTGCCAGCAGCCCGGGCCAGTCCTACAATGAGCAGTTCTTC.

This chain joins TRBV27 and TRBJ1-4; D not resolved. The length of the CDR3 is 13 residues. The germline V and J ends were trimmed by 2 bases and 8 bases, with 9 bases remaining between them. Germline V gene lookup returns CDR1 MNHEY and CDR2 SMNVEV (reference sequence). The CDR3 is CASSLMAAEKLFF. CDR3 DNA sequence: TGTGCCAGCAGTTTAATGGCGGCGGAAAAACTGTTTTTT. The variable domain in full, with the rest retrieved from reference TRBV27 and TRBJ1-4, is EAQVTQNPRYLITVTGKKLTVTCSQNMNHEYMSWYRQDPGLGLRQIYYSMNVEVTDKGDVPEGYKVSRKEKRNFPLILESPSPNQTSLYFCASSLMAAEKLFFGSGTQLSVL.

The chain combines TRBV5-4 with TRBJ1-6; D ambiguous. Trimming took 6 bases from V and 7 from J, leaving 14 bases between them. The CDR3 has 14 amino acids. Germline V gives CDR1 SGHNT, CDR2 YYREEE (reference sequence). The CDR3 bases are TGTGCCAGCACCAATAGTGCATCCAATTCACCCCTCCACTTT. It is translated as CASTNSASNSPLHF.

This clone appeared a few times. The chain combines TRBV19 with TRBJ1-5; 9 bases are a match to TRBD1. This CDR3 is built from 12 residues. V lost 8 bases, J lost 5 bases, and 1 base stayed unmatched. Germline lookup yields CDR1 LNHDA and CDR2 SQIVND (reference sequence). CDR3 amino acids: CASGDRDQPQHF. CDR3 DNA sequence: TGTGCCAGTGGGGACAGGGATCAGCCCCAGCATTTT.

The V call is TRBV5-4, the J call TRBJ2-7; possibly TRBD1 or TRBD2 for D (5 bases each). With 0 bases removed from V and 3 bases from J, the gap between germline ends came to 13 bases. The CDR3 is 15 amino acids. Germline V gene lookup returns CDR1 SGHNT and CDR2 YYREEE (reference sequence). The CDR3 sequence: CASSLGGRDLYEQYF. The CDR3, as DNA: TGTGCCAGCAGCTTGGGTGGTAGGGACCTCTACGAGCAGTACTTC.

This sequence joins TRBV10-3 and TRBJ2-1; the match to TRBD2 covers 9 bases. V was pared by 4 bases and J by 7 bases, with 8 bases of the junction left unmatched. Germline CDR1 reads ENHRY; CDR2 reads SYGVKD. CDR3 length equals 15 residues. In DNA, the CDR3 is TGTGCCATCAGTGTGACTAGCGGACCCGGAAATGAGCAGTTCTTC. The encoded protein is CAISVTSGPGNEQFF.

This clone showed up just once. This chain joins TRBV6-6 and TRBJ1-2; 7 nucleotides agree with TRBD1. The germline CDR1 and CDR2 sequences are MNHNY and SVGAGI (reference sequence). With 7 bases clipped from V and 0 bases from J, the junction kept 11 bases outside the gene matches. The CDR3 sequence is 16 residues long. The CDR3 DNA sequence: TGTGCCAGCACCCCGGACAGGACTTCCACTAACTATGGCTACACCTTC. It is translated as CASTPDRTSTNYGYTF.

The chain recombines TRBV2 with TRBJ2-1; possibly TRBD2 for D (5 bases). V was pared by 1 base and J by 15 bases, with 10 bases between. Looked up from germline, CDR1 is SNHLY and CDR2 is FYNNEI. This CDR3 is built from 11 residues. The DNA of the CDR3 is TGTGCCAGCAGTGAAGAGCGGACGCCGTTCTTC. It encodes CASSEERTPFF.

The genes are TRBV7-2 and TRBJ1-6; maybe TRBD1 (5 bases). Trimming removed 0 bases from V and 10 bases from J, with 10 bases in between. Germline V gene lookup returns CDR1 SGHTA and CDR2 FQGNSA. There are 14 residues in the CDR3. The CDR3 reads CASSLAREGSPLHF. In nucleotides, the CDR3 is TGTGCCAGCAGCTTAGCCAGAGAGGGGTCACCCCTCCACTTT. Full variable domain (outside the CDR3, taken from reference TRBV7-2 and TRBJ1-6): GAGVSQSPSNKVTEKGKDVELRCDPISGHTALYWYRQSLGQGLEFLIYFQGNSAPDKSGLPSDRFSAERTGGSVSTLTIQRTQQEDSAVYLCASSLAREGSPLHFGNGTRLTVT.

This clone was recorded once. This CDR3 reads CASSLGNEQFF. The CDR3 nucleotides read TGTGCCAGCAGTTTGGGGAATGAGCAGTTCTTC. This chain uses TRBV28 with TRBJ2-1; D is ambiguous. V was clipped by 3 bases and J by 7 bases, with 4 bases between them. CDR3 length: 11 amino acids. Germline-derived CDR1 and CDR2 are MDHEN and SYDVKM.

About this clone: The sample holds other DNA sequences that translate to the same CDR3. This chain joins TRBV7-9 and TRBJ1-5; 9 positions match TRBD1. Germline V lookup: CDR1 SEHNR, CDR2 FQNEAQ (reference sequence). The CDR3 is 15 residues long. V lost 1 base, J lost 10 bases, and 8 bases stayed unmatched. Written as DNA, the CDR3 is TGTGCCAGCAGCTTAGGAACAGGGGGCGAGGGACCCCAGCATTTT. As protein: CASSLGTGGEGPQHF.

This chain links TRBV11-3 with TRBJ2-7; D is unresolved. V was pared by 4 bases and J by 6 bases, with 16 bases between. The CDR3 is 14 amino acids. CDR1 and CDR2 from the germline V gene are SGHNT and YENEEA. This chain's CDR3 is CASSSYSDDAEQYF. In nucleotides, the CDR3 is TGTGCCAGCAGCTCCTATTCGGACGACGCCGAGCAGTACTTC.

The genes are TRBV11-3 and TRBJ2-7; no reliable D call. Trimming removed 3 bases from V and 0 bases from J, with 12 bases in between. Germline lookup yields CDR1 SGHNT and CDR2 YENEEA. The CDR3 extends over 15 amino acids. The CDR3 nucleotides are TGTGCCAGCAGCTTTCTTACAGCGTCCTCCTACGAGCAGTACTTC. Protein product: CASSFLTASSYEQYF. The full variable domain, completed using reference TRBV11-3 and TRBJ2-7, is EAGVVQSPRYKIIEKKQPVAFWCNPISGHNTLYWYLQNLGQGPELLIRYENEEAVDDSQLPKDRFSAERLKGVDSTLKIQPAELGDSAVYLCASSFLTASSYEQYFGPGTRLTVT.

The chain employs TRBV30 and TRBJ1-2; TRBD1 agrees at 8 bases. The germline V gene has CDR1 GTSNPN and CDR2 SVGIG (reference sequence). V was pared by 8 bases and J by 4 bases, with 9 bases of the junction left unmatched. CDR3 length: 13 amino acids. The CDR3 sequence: CAQPRDRTYGYTF. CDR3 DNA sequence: TGTGCCCAACCCCGGGACAGGACCTATGGCTACACCTTC.

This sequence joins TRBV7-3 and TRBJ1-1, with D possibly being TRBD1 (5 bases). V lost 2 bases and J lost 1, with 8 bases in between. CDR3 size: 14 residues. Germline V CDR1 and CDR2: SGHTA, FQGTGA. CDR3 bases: TGTGCCAGCAGCTTAGGTAGGGGGAACACTGAAGCTTTCTTT. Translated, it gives CASSLGRGNTEAFF.

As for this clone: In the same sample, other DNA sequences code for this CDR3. In DNA, the CDR3 is TGTGCCAGCAGCGTAGGACTAGCGGGTGATACGCAGTATTTT. This translates into CASSVGLAGDTQYF. The V and J genes are TRBV9 and TRBJ2-3, with 10 bases matching TRBD2. The V segment lost 0 bases and the J segment 6 bases; nucleotides outside the gene matches: 1. The germline CDR1 and CDR2 sequences are SGDLS and YYNGEE. This CDR3 has 14 residues. Full variable domain (rest looked up from reference TRBV9 and TRBJ2-3): DSGVTQTPKHLITATGQRVTLRCSPRSGDLSVYWYQQSLDQGLQFLIQYYNGEERAKGNILERFSAQQFPDLHSELNLSSLELGDSALYFCASSVGLAGDTQYFGPGTRLTVL.

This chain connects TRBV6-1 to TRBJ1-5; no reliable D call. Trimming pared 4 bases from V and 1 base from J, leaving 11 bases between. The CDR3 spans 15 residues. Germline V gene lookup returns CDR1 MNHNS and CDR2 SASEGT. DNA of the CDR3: TGTGCCAGCAGTGCGACCCATGGGAGCAATCAGCCCCAGCATTTT. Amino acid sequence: CASSATHGSNQPQHF.

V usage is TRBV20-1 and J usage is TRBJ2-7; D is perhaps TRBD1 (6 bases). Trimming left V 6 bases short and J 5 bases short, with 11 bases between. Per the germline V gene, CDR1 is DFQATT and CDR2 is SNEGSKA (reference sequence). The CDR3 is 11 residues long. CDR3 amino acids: CSAQAGDEQYF. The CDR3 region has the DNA TGCAGTGCCCAGGCAGGGGACGAGCAGTACTTC.

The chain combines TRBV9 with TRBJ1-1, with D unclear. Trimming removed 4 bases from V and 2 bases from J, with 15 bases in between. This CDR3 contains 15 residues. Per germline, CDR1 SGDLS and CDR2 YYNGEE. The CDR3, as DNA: TGTGCCAGCAGCCCGGACTCTCGTTCCAACACTGAAGCTTTCTTT. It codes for CASSPDSRSNTEAFF.

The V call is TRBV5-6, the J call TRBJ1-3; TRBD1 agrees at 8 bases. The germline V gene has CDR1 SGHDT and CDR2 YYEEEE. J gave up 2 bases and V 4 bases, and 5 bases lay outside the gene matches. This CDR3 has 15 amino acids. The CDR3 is CASSRPTGAGNTIYF. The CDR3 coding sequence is TGTGCCAGCAGCCGTCCGACAGGGGCTGGAAACACCATATATTTT.

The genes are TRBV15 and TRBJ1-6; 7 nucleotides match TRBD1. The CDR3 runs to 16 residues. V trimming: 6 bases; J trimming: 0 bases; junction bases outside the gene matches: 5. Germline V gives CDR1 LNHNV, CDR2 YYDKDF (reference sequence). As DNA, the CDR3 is TGTGCCACCAGTTCGACAGGGAGCTCCTATAATTCACCCCTCCACTTT. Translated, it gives CATSSTGSSYNSPLHF.

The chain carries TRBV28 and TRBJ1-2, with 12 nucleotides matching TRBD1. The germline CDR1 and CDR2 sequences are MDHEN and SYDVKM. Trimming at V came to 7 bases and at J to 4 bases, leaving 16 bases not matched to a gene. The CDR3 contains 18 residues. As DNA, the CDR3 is TGTGCCAGCATTCTAACAGGGACAGGGGGCCGAATTCGCTATGGCTACACCTTC. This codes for CASILTGTGGRIRYGYTF.

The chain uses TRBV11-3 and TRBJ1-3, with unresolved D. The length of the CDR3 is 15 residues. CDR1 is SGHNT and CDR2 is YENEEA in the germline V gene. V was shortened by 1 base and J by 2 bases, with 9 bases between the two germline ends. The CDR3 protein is CASSLARTTGNTIYF. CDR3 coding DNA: TGTGCCAGCAGCTTAGCCAGAACAACTGGAAACACCATATATTTT.

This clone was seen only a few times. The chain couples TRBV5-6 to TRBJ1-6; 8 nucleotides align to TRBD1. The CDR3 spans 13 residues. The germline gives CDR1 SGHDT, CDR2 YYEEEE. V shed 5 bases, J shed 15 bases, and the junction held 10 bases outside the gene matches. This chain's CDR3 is CASSSPDRGVLHF. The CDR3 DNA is TGTGCCAGCAGTTCCCCCGACAGGGGCGTCCTCCACTTT. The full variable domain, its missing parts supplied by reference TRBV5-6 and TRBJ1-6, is DAGVTQSPTHLIKTRGQQVTLRCSPKSGHDTVSWYQQALGQGPQFIFQYYEEEERQRGNFPDRFSGHQFPNYSSELNVNALLLGDSALYLCASSSPDRGVLHFGNGTRLTVT.

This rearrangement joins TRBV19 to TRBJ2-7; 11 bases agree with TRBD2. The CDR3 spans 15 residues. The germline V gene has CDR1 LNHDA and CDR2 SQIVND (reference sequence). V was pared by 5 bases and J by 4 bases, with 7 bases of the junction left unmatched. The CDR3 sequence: CASSSSGGILYEQYF. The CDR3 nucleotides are TGTGCCAGTAGTTCTAGCGGGGGGATCCTTTACGAGCAGTACTTC.

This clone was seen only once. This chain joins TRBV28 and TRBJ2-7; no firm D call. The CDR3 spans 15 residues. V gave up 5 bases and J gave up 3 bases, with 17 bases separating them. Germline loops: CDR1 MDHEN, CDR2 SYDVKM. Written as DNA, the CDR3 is TGTGCCAGCAGTCCCTCTATGGGATCGGGCTACGAGCAGTACTTC. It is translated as CASSPSMGSGYEQYF.